The rows below give T cell receptor beta chains drawn from one sample of a study of blood T cell repertoires in COVID-19. TCRdb's table, derived via immunoSEQ multiplex PCR, lists solely in-frame clones and lacks some. The data contain 200,000 to 250,000 clones, about nine tenths of them singletons. What was sequenced was PBMCs or T cells enriched from blood (not recorded which). The origin of the receptors is a man aged 50 to 60 who had been exposed to COVID-19. The CDR3 runs from the conserved cysteine through the conserved F or W. Fields, in order: V gene, D gene, clone size, J gene, CDR3 DNA, CDR3 protein. A D gene is named only where the DNA matches it firmly. A row's size may be missing; if present it is once, few, many or a size class.

v_gene: TRBV5-1
d_gene: TRBD1
abundance: .
j_gene: TRBJ1-1
CDR3nt: TGCGCCAGCAGCCCGGACAGGGGATATAACACTGAAGCTTTCTTT
CDR3aa: CASSPDRGYNTEAFF

v_gene: TRBV3-1/TRBV3-2
d_gene: .
abundance: .
j_gene: TRBJ1-2
CDR3nt: TGTGCCAGCAGCCAAGTCGGGGGGGCGCCTGGCTACACCTTC
CDR3aa: CASSQVGGAPGYTF

v_gene: TRBV5-4
d_gene: TRBD2
abundance: .
j_gene: TRBJ2-1
CDR3nt: TGTGCCAGCAGCGCCCCTAGCGGGACGGTGAACAATGAGCAGTTCTTC
CDR3aa: CASSAPSGTVNNEQFF

v_gene: TRBV29-1
d_gene: TRBD2
abundance: once
j_gene: TRBJ2-1
CDR3nt: TGCAGCGCACAGGGACTAGCGGAATCCTACAATGAGCAGTTCTTC
CDR3aa: CSAQGLAESYNEQFF

v_gene: TRBV19
d_gene: .
abundance: .
j_gene: TRBJ1-1
CDR3nt: TGTGCCAGTAAAGGTTGGCGCGGGACGCGCACTGAAGCTTTCTTT
CDR3aa: CASKGWRGTRTEAFF

v_gene: TRBV15
d_gene: .
abundance: .
j_gene: TRBJ1-1
CDR3nt: TGTGCCACCAGCAGAGAGGGAGGGGCGGGGGATACTGAAGCTTTCTTT
CDR3aa: CATSREGGAGDTEAFF

v_gene: TRBV27
d_gene: .
abundance: .
j_gene: TRBJ2-5
CDR3nt: TGTGCCAGCAGTTTAAGGAGGGGTGGGGAGACCCAGTACTTC
CDR3aa: CASSLRRGGETQYF

v_gene: TRBV5-1
d_gene: .
abundance: .
j_gene: TRBJ2-7
CDR3nt: TGCGCCAGCAGCTTGGACAGGGGACTTCACGAGCAGTACTTC
CDR3aa: CASSLDRGLHEQYF

v_gene: TRBV3-1/TRBV3-2
d_gene: .
abundance: .
j_gene: TRBJ1-6
CDR3nt: TGTGCCAGCGGCCCGGGCACAGACTACTCACCCCTCCACTTT
CDR3aa: CASGPGTDYSPLHF

v_gene: TRBV2
d_gene: TRBD1
abundance: .
j_gene: TRBJ1-4
CDR3nt: TGTGCCAGCAGTTCACAGGGGGCGTACGATGAAAAACTGTTTTTT
CDR3aa: CASSSQGAYDEKLFF

v_gene: TRBV15
d_gene: .
abundance: .
j_gene: TRBJ1-6
CDR3nt: TGTGCCACCAGCAGAGGGCCCGTTTATAATTCACCCCTCCACTTT
CDR3aa: CATSRGPVYNSPLHF

v_gene: TRBV10-3
d_gene: .
abundance: .
j_gene: TRBJ1-2
CDR3nt: TGTGCCATCAGTGACGGTTCTAACTATGGCTACACCTTC
CDR3aa: CAISDGSNYGYTF

v_gene: TRBV6-5
d_gene: TRBD1
abundance: .
j_gene: TRBJ2-7
CDR3nt: TGTGCCAGCAGTATAGAACAGGGGTACGAGCAGTACTTC
CDR3aa: CASSIEQGYEQYF

v_gene: TRBV29-1
d_gene: .
abundance: .
j_gene: TRBJ2-7
CDR3nt: TGCAGCGCCCGGACAGCTATCTACGAGCAGTACTTC
CDR3aa: CSARTAIYEQYF

v_gene: TRBV6-5
d_gene: TRBD1
abundance: .
j_gene: TRBJ1-1
CDR3nt: TGTGCCAGCAGTTACGGACAGGGATGGGACACTGAAGCTTTCTTT
CDR3aa: CASSYGQGWDTEAFF

v_gene: TRBV18
d_gene: .
abundance: .
j_gene: TRBJ1-1
CDR3nt: TGTGCCAGCTCACCGCTTTTCCGAGTGGACACTGAAGCTTTCTTT
CDR3aa: CASSPLFRVDTEAFF

v_gene: TRBV19
d_gene: .
abundance: .
j_gene: TRBJ2-6
CDR3nt: TGTGCCAGTAACAGACAGGCGATCTCTGGGGCCAACGTCCTGACTTTC
CDR3aa: CASNRQAISGANVLTF

v_gene: TRBV7-2
d_gene: .
abundance: few
j_gene: TRBJ1-1
CDR3nt: TGTGCCAGCAGCCAACACGGGAGGGAAGCTTTCTTT
CDR3aa: CASSQHGREAFF

v_gene: TRBV5-4
d_gene: TRBD1
abundance: .
j_gene: TRBJ1-2
CDR3nt: TGTGCCAGCAGCTTCCGGGACAGCGGGCCTAACGGCTACACCTTC
CDR3aa: CASSFRDSGPNGYTF

v_gene: TRBV28
d_gene: .
abundance: .
j_gene: TRBJ2-3
CDR3nt: TGTGCCAGCAGTTCATTTGCCGGGGGACAGCGCTCGCTCACAGATACGCAGTATTTT
CDR3aa: CASSSFAGGQRSLTDTQYF

v_gene: TRBV5-4
d_gene: TRBD2
abundance: .
j_gene: TRBJ2-1
CDR3nt: TGTGCCCAAGAGGCCGGGACTAGCGGGAGCAATGAGCAGTTCTTC
CDR3aa: CAQEAGTSGSNEQFF

v_gene: TRBV25-1
d_gene: .
abundance: .
j_gene: TRBJ2-1
CDR3nt: TGTGCCAGCAGTGGAGGTAGTAGCTCCTACAATGAGCAGTTCTTC
CDR3aa: CASSGGSSSYNEQFF

v_gene: TRBV15
d_gene: .
abundance: .
j_gene: TRBJ1-5
CDR3nt: TGTGCCACCAGCAGAGGGGGACAACTCAATCAGCCCCAGCATTTT
CDR3aa: CATSRGGQLNQPQHF

v_gene: TRBV7-3
d_gene: .
abundance: .
j_gene: TRBJ2-7
CDR3nt: TGTGCCAGCAGCTTATATCCCCGCTCCTACGAGCAGTACTTC
CDR3aa: CASSLYPRSYEQYF

v_gene: TRBV28
d_gene: .
abundance: .
j_gene: TRBJ2-1
CDR3nt: TGTGCCAGCAGTATCGTAATCAATGAGCAGTTCTTC
CDR3aa: CASSIVINEQFF

v_gene: TRBV5-1
d_gene: TRBD1
abundance: .
j_gene: TRBJ1-3
CDR3nt: TGCGCCACCAAAGGGGGCAGGAACTCTGGAAACACCATATATTTT
CDR3aa: CATKGGRNSGNTIYF

v_gene: TRBV5-1
d_gene: .
abundance: .
j_gene: TRBJ1-1
CDR3nt: TGCGCCAGCAGCTCACAGCCCCTGAACACTGAAGCTTTCTTT
CDR3aa: CASSSQPLNTEAFF

v_gene: TRBV28
d_gene: TRBD2
abundance: once
j_gene: TRBJ2-3
CDR3nt: TGTGCCAGCAGTCAGCCGGGACTAGCGTGGACAGATACGCAGTATTTT
CDR3aa: CASSQPGLAWTDTQYF

v_gene: TRBV7-8
d_gene: TRBD2
abundance: .
j_gene: TRBJ2-1
CDR3nt: TGTGCCAGCAGCATTTATAGCGGGGGGGCGTACAATGAGCAGTTCTTC
CDR3aa: CASSIYSGGAYNEQFF

v_gene: TRBV20-1
d_gene: .
abundance: .
j_gene: TRBJ1-1
CDR3nt: TGCAGTGCTAGTCCGGGGTACACTGAAGCTTTCTTT
CDR3aa: CSASPGYTEAFF

v_gene: TRBV6-5
d_gene: TRBD1
abundance: .
j_gene: TRBJ1-2
CDR3nt: TGTGCCAGCAGTTACTGGGGACAGCTGAACTATGGCTACACCTTC
CDR3aa: CASSYWGQLNYGYTF